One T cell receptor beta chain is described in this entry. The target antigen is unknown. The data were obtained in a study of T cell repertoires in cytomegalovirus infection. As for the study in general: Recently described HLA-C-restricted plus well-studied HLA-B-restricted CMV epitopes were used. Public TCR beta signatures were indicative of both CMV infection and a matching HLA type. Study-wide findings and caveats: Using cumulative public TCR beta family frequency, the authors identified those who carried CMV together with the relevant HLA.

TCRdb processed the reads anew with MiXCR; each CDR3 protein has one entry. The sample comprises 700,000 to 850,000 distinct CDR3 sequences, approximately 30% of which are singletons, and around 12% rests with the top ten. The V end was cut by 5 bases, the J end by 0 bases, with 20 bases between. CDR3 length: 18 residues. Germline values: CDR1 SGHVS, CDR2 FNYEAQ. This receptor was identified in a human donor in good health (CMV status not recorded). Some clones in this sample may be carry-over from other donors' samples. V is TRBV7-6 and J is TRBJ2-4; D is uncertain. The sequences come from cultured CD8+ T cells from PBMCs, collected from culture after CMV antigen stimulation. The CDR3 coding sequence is TGTGCCAGCAGCGCCGGTACCAAAGACACTTTAGCCAAAAACATTCAGTACTTC. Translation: CASSAGTKDTLAKNIQYF. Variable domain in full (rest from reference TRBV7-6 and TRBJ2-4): GAGVSQSPRYKVTKRGQDVALRCDPISGHVSLYWYRQALGQGPEFLTYFNYEAQQDKSGLPNDRFSAERPEGSISTLTIQRTEQRDSAMYRCASSAGTKDTLAKNIQYFGAGTRLSVL.